One TCR beta chain is described in this entry. Antigen: not known. Each CDR3 protein is one row after TCRdb ran MiXCR on the reads. The sample contains about 900,000 distinct CDR3 sequences, roughly 30% of which appear only once. This record belongs to a study of T cell repertoires in cytomegalovirus infection. Study results and caveats: Ex vivo, HLA-C-restricted CMV-specific TCR beta clonotypes prevailed over the rest of the response.

The receptor's source is a human donor in good health (CMV status not recorded). Some clones in this sample may be carry-over from other donors' samples. Source: cultured CD8+ T cells from PBMCs, taken from culture after CMV antigen stimulation.

CDR3 sequence (DNA): TGCGCCAGCAGCCAAGGTACAGAGCGACAAAACACCGGGGAGCTGTTTTTT. It encodes CASSQGTERQNTGELFF. V usage is TRBV4-3 and J usage is TRBJ2-2, with D uncertain. CDR1 and CDR2 (germline): LGHNA, YSLEER. CDR3 length equals 17 residues. V shed 1 base and J shed 2 bases, with 14 bases lying between them.